This T cell receptor beta chain appears in the sequencing data of a study of metastatic and nonmetastatic thyroid tumors. In the study overall: Blood and tumor or nodule tissue repertoires from malignant and benign thyroid patients were compared.

The V gene lost 7 bases and the J gene lost 5 bases, with 23 bases spanning the gap. The CDR3 contains 16 residues. The germline CDR1 and CDR2 sequences are MDHEN and SYDVKM. This clone was counted at least ten times. Its antigen is not known. The entire patient cohort was treatment-naive prior to thyroid surgery. Findings and limits, study-wide: The reported finding was significantly higher TCR beta diversity in malignant thyroid tumors relative to benign nodules, in blood and tumor.

How the authors handled the data: In papillary thyroid cancer, a distant-metastasis classifier was built using CDR3 differences across clinicopathological groups. TCRdb re-called clones via MiXCR from the PCR reads. The V and J calls follow TCRdb's processing rather than the paper's. The table has some 69,000 clones, 12% to 15% seen once. The clonotype comes from a male donor with papillary thyroid cancer or a benign thyroid nodule (not recorded which). Some clones in this sample may be carry-over from other donors' samples. V and J are TRBV28 and TRBJ2-5; D possibly corresponds to TRBD2 (6 bases). Sequencing was done on a sample of blood. CDR3 protein: CASTPSSGTRGETQYF. CDR3 coding DNA: TGTGCCAGCACCCCATCTTCCGGGACTCGAGGGGAGACCCAGTACTTC.